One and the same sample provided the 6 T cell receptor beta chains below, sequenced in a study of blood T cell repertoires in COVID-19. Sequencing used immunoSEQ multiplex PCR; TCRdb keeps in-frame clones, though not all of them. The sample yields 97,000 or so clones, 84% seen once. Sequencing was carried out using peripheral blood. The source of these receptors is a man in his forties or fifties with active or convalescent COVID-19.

CDR3 region: CASSYPGTSGSREQFF. Here the CDR3 DNA reads TGTGCCAGCAGTTACCCCGGGACTAGCGGTTCAAGAGAGCAGTTCTTC. V is TRBV6-5 and J is TRBJ2-1; TRBD2 matches 11 bases. Germline V CDR1 and CDR2: MNHEY, SVGAGI. After removal of 2 bases from V and 10 bases from J, the junction contained 10 bases not matched to a gene. The CDR3 is 16 residues long.

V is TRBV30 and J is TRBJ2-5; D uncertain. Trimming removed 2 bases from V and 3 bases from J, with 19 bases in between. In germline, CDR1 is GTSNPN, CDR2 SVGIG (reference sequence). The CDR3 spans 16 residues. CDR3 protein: CAWSPTPLELKETQYF. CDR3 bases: TGTGCCTGGAGTCCGACTCCCCTAGAGCTGAAAGAGACCCAGTACTTC. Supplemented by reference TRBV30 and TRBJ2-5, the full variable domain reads SQTIHQWPATLVQPVGSPLSLECTVEGTSNPNLYWYRQAAGRGLQLLFYSVGIGQISSEVPQNLSASRPQDRQFILSSKKLLLSDSGFYLCAWSPTPLELKETQYFGPGTRLLVL.

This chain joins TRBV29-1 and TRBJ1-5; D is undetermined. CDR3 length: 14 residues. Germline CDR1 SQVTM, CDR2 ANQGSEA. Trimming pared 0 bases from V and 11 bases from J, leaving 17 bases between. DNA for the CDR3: TGCAGCGTTGAAGAAAGCGGGCGGGGTAAGGCCCAGCATTTT. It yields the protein CSVEESGRGKAQHF.

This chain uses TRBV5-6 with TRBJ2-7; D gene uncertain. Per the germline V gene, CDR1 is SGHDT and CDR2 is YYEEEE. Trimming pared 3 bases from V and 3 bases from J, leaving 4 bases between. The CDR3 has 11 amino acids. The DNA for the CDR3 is TGTGCCAGCAGCTACAGCTACGAGCAGTACTTC. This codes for CASSYSYEQYF.

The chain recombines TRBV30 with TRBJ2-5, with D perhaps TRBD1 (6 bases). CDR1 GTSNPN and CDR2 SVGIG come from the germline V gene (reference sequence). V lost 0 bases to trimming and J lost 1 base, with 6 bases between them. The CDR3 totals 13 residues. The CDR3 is CAWSVGAQETQYF. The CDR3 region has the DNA TGTGCCTGGAGTGTGGGGGCCCAAGAGACCCAGTACTTC.

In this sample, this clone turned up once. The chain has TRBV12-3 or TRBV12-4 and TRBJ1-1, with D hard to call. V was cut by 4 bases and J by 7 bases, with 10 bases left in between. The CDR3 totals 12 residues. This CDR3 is CASSWVRGEAFF. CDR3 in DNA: TGTGCCAGCAGTTGGGTACGCGGTGAAGCTTTCTTT.